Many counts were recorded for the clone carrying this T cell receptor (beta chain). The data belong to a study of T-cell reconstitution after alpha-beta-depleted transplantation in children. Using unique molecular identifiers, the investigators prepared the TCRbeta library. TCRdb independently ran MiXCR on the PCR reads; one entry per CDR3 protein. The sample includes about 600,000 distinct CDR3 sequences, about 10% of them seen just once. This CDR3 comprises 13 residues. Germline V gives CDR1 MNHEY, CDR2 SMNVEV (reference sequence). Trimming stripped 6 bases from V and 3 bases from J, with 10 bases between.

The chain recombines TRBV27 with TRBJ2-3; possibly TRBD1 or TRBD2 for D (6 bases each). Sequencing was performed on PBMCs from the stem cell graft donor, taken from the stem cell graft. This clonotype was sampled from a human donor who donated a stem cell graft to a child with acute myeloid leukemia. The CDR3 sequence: CASRGGQTDTQYF. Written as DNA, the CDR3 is TGTGCCAGCAGAGGGGGGCAGACAGATACGCAGTATTTT.